These 3 T cell receptor beta chains were sequenced from one sample in a study of beta chain features in type 1 diabetes. The authors reverse transcribed all of the isolated RNA, so sequencing captured expressed TCRB transcripts. Repertoires were generated with immunoSEQ multiplex PCR, while TCRdb's copy carries only in-frame clones and drops some. The top ten clones hold about 0.02% of a sample with under 900,000 clones, under 20% of them seen once. Sample: naive CD4+ T cells from blood. These TCRs come from a young woman in good health.

The chain uses TRBV9 and TRBJ2-7; 9 nucleotides line up with TRBD1. The CDR3 is 16 amino acids. Germline V lookup: CDR1 SGDLS, CDR2 YYNGEE. The J segment lost 4 bases and the V segment lost 3 bases, leaving 11 bases of the junction unmatched. The DNA for the CDR3 is TGTGCCAGCAGCGATAAGTCCGGGACAGGGCCATACGAGCAGTACTTC. Translated, it gives CASSDKSGTGPYEQYF.

This clone was seen only a few times. This chain uses TRBV19 with TRBJ1-5, with a weak D call TRBD1 (5 bases). The V and J ends lost 3 bases and 1 base respectively, with 16 bases between them. The CDR3 is 17 residues long. Per germline, CDR1 LNHDA and CDR2 SQIVND (reference sequence). The CDR3 DNA reads TGTGCCAGTAGTATCTCTGGATTATACAGGAGCAATCAGCCCCAGCATTTT. Encoded protein: CASSISGLYRSNQPQHF.

This chain joins TRBV28 and TRBJ2-1; maybe TRBD2 (6 bases). The V and J ends lost 3 bases and 0 bases respectively, with 18 bases between them. Germline V gene data show CDR1 as MDHEN and CDR2 as SYDVKM. The CDR3 has 18 residues. The CDR3 is CASSFPSAGLTSYNEQFF. The CDR3 DNA reads as TGTGCCAGCAGTTTTCCTAGCGCTGGACTAACCTCCTACAATGAGCAGTTCTTC.